This record concerns one T cell receptor (beta chain) sequence. Its antigen is unknown. The data belong to a study of Ad26.COV2.S vaccination and SARS-CoV-2 variants. Profiling relied on immunoSEQ multiplex PCR, and the TCRdb table lists in-frame clones only, not all of them. Of about 680,000 clones in the sample, 89% were seen once. The CDR3 consists of 14 residues. Trimming stripped 9 bases from V and 7 bases from J, with 20 bases between. Germline V gene lookup returns CDR1 LNHDA and CDR2 SQIVND (reference sequence). Treatment given: some 19 received Ad26.COV2.S at low or high dose, single or two shots; 5 received placebo; per-sample allocation not given. Specimens were obtained on day 63 following the first vaccine or placebo injection. Findings and caveats of the study: TCR breadth and depth analyses may have underestimated total T cell responses.

The sample consisted of peripheral blood, taken in a trial of Ad26.COV2.S vaccine versus placebo. The receptor comes from a person aged 18-60 years who received the Ad26.COV2.S COVID-19 vaccine or a placebo. V is TRBV19 and J is TRBJ2-3; D is possibly TRBD1 or TRBD2 (5 bases each). CDR3 sequence: CASRGAGLRYTQYF. As DNA, the CDR3 is TGTGCCAGCCGAGGGGCCGGACTGAGATATACGCAGTATTTT.